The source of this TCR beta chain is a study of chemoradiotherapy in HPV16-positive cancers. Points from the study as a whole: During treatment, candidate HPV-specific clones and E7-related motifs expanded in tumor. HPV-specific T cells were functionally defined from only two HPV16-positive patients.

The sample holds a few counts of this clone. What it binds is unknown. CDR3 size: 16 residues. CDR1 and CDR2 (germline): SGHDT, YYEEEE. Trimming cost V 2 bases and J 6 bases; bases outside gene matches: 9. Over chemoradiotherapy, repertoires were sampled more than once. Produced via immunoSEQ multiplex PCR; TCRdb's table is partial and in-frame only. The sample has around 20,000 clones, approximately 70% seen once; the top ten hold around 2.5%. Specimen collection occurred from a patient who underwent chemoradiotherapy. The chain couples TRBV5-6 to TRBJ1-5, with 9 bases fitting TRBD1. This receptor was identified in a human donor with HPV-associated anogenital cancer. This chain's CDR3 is CASSFGPQGAGQPQHF. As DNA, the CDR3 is TGTGCCAGCAGCTTTGGGCCACAGGGGGCCGGTCAGCCCCAGCATTTT.